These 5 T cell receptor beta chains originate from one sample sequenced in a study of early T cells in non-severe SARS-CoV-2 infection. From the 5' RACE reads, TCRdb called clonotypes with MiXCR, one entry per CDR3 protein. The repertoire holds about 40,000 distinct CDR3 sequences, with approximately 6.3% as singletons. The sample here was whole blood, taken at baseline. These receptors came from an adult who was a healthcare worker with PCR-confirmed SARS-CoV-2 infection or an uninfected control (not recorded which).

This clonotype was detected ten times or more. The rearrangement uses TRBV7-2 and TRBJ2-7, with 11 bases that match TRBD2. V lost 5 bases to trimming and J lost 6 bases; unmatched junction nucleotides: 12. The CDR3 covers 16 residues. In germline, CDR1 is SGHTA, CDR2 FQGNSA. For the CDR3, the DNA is TGTGCCAGCAGCCTCAGGGGACTAGCGGTCTCTGGCGAGCAGTACTTC. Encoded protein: CASSLRGLAVSGEQYF.

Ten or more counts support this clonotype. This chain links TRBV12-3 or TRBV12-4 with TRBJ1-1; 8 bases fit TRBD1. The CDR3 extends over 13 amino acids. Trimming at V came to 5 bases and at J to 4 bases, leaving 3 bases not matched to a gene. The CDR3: CASSVGQVTEAFF. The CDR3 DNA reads TGTGCCAGCAGTGTGGGACAGGTCACTGAAGCTTTCTTT.

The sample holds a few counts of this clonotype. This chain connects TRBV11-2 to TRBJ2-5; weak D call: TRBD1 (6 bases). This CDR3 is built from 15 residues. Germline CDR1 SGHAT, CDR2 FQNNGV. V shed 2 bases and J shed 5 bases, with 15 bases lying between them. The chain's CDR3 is CASSLSPTGWETQYF. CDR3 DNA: TGTGCCAGCAGCTTATCCCCGACAGGTTGGGAGACCCAGTACTTC.

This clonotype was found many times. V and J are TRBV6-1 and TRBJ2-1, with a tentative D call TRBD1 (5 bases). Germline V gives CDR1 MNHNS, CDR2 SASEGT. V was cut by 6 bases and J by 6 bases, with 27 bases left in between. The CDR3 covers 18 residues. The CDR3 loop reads CASSERGALGLTVNEQFF. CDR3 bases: TGTGCCAGCAGCGAAAGGGGTGCTCTGGGGCTAACGGTCAATGAGCAGTTCTTC.

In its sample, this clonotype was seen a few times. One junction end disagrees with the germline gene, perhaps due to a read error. CDR3: CASSLQENTEVFF. The DNA for the CDR3 is TGTGCCAGCAGCTTACAGGAGAACACTGAAGTTTTCTTT. The V call is TRBV7-2, the J call TRBJ1-1; D is uncertain. CDR1 and CDR2 from the germline V gene are SGHTA and FQGNSA. There are 13 residues in the CDR3.